These T cell receptor beta chains were read from a single sample in a study of T-cell reconstitution after alpha-beta-depleted transplantation in children. One entry per CDR3 protein, called by TCRdb with MiXCR from the PCR reads. The sample has around 600,000 distinct CDR3 sequences; about 10% are singletons. Sequences were derived from PBMCs from the stem cell graft donor, sampled from the stem cell graft. The source of these receptors is a human donor who donated a stem cell graft to a child with acute myeloid leukemia. CDR3s include the opening cysteine and the closing phenylalanine or tryptophan. Fields, in order: D gene, clone size, V gene, J gene, CDR3 protein, CDR3 DNA. D genes are given only for firm matches. The listing skips clone size in some rows; elsewhere it reads once, few, many or a size class.

>TRBD2|-|TRBV12-3/TRBV12-4|TRBJ2-3
CASRLAGDTDTQYF
TGTGCCAGCAGACTAGCGGGAGACACAGATACGCAGTATTTT
>-|many|TRBV20-1|TRBJ2-2
CSAPQDRRSNTGELFF
TGCAGTGCTCCCCAGGACCGACGATCGAACACCGGGGAGCTGTTTTTT
>TRBD2|many|TRBV20-1|TRBJ2-2
CSAIAGGNTGELFF
TGCAGTGCCATAGCGGGAGGGAACACCGGGGAGCTGTTTTTT
>-|-|TRBV9|TRBJ2-1
CASSAIPATYNEQFF
TGTGCCAGCAGCGCCATCCCCGCCACCTACAATGAGCAGTTCTTC
>TRBD1|many|TRBV29-1|TRBJ2-5
CSVGGQGLLQETQYF
TGCAGCGTGGGCGGACAGGGACTTCTCCAAGAGACCCAGTACTTC
>-|few|TRBV12-3/TRBV12-4|TRBJ2-3
CASRREADTQYF
TGTGCCAGCAGAAGGGAGGCAGATACGCAGTATTTT
>TRBD2|few|TRBV7-9|TRBJ2-2
CASSSIAGATGELFF
TGTGCCAGCAGCTCCATAGCGGGAGCCACCGGGGAGCTGTTTTTT
>-|few|TRBV6-1|TRBJ1-2
CASSPDSFRYGSYGYTF
TGTGCCAGCAGTCCCGACAGTTTTCGCTATGGGAGCTATGGCTACACCTTC
>-|many|TRBV3-1|TRBJ2-5
CASSQLGETQYF
TGTGCCAGCAGCCAGTTGGGGGAGACCCAGTACTTC
>-|few|TRBV7-3|TRBJ2-5
CASSLIGAQETQYF
TGTGCCAGCAGCTTAATAGGGGCCCAAGAGACCCAGTACTTC
>TRBD1|many|TRBV20-1|TRBJ1-5
CSARERGQANQPQHF
TGCAGTGCTAGAGAGAGGGGACAGGCCAATCAGCCCCAGCATTTT
>-|-|TRBV5-1|TRBJ1-5
CASSFEGLSNQPQHF
TGCGCCAGCAGCTTTGAGGGTCTTAGCAATCAGCCCCAGCATTTT
>-|many|TRBV2|TRBJ2-7
CASRQGIYEQYF
TGTGCCAGCAGGCAGGGGATCTACGAGCAGTACTTC
>TRBD1|-|TRBV5-1|TRBJ2-3
CASGQGVVTDTQYF
TGCGCCAGCGGGCAGGGGGTGGTCACAGATACGCAGTATTTT
>-|few|TRBV20-1|TRBJ2-1
CSARDRVDEQFF
TGCAGTGCTAGAGACAGGGTCGATGAGCAGTTCTTC
>-|many|TRBV12-3/TRBV12-4|TRBJ1-2
CASSLGRVDHGYTF
TGTGCCAGCAGTTTGGGCAGGGTGGATCATGGCTACACCTTC
>TRBD1|few|TRBV27|TRBJ1-1
CASKRGQGSAFF
TGTGCCAGCAAAAGGGGACAGGGGTCAGCTTTCTTT
>TRBD2|few|TRBV18|TRBJ2-1
CASSPEGTSGTISYNEQFF
TGTGCCAGCTCACCAGAAGGTACTAGCGGGACTATCTCCTACAATGAGCAGTTCTTC
>-|few|TRBV20-1|TRBJ2-7
CSARDNWGQLGLYEQYF
TGCAGTGCTAGAGATAATTGGGGTCAGTTGGGCCTCTACGAGCAGTACTTC
>TRBD2|few|TRBV27|TRBJ2-7
CASRGTSGRSREQYF
TGTGCCAGCAGAGGGACTAGCGGGAGGTCACGCGAGCAGTACTTC
>-|-|TRBV6-2/TRBV6-3|TRBJ1-5
CASSYFARGGGSNQPQHF
TGTGCCAGCAGTTACTTCGCCCGCGGTGGGGGAAGCAATCAGCCCCAGCATTTT
>-|few|TRBV27|TRBJ2-1
CASSFRGPSYNEQFF
TGTGCCAGCAGTTTCAGGGGACCCTCCTACAATGAGCAGTTCTTC
>-|few|TRBV6-5|TRBJ2-7
CASSYGGAPNEQYF
TGTGCCAGCAGTTACGGGGGGGCTCCCAACGAGCAGTACTTC
>-|few|TRBV4-2|TRBJ2-7
CASSLGLPRDYEQYF
TGTGCCAGCAGCCTCGGACTACCCCGAGACTACGAGCAGTACTTC
>TRBD2|-|TRBV7-6|TRBJ2-1
CASSLEGLAGEANEQFF
TGTGCCAGCAGCCTGGAGGGACTAGCGGGAGAAGCCAATGAGCAGTTCTTC
>-|-|TRBV19|TRBJ1-5
CASSVNIGALNQPQHF
TGTGCCAGTAGTGTCAATATTGGGGCCCTCAATCAGCCCCAGCATTTT
>TRBD1|-|TRBV20-1|TRBJ1-5
CSVQGGGTGGNQPQHF
TGCAGTGTCCAGGGAGGCGGGACAGGGGGCAATCAGCCCCAGCATTTT
>TRBD1|-|TRBV5-1|TRBJ2-7
CASSSYTGQGAYEQYF
TGCGCCAGCAGCTCCTACACGGGACAGGGGGCTTACGAGCAGTACTTC
>-|once|TRBV2|TRBJ2-5
CANNLVGETQYF
TGTGCCAACAACCTGGTTGGGGAGACCCAGTACTTC
>TRBD2|-|TRBV7-2|TRBJ2-3
CASSRGAAGLHTDTQYF
TGTGCCAGCAGCCGAGGGGCGGCGGGACTACACACAGATACGCAGTATTTT
>-|-|TRBV6-2/TRBV6-3|TRBJ2-7
CASIGKLGRGSYEQYF
TGTGCCAGCATCGGTAAGCTGGGCAGGGGTTCCTACGAGCAGTACTTC
>TRBD2|many|TRBV20-1|TRBJ2-3
CSAERASGKDTQYF
TGCAGTGCAGAGAGGGCTAGCGGTAAAGATACGCAGTATTTT
>TRBD1|-|TRBV12-3/TRBV12-4|TRBJ2-1
CASSLGGRGLVGEQFF
TGTGCCAGCAGTTTAGGGGGCAGGGGGCTAGTAGGTGAGCAGTTCTTC
>-|few|TRBV28|TRBJ1-1
CASGRRSGWAFF
TGTGCCAGCGGTAGGCGGAGCGGATGGGCTTTCTTT
>TRBD1|few|TRBV2|TRBJ1-2
CASSEKWTGQRGYGYTF
TGTGCCAGCAGCGAAAAGTGGACAGGCCAGAGAGGATATGGCTACACCTTC
>-|many|TRBV20-1|TRBJ1-2
CSATTETNYGYTF
TGCAGTGCGACGACAGAAACTAACTATGGCTACACCTTC
>TRBD1|-|TRBV29-1|TRBJ1-4
CSAGEQGATNEKLFF
TGCAGCGCCGGGGAGCAGGGGGCAACTAATGAAAAACTGTTTTTT
>TRBD2|-|TRBV18|TRBJ2-6
CASSWRETSSYGANVLTF
TGTGCCAGCTCCTGGCGGGAGACGTCATCTTATGGGGCCAACGTCCTGACTTTC
>-|-|TRBV7-2|TRBJ1-5
CASSLGWREGGQPQHF
TGTGCCAGCAGCTTAGGGTGGAGGGAGGGTGGTCAGCCCCAGCATTTT
>-|-|TRBV7-8|TRBJ2-1
CASSQIYPRELYEQFF
TGTGCCAGCAGCCAAATCTATCCCCGGGAATTGTATGAGCAGTTCTTC